The clone carrying this T cell receptor beta chain was picked up a small number of times. These data originate in a study of blood T cell repertoires in COVID-19. Background on the study: The United States, Italy and Spain were the sources of the acute and convalescent COVID-19 samples. PBMCs, B-cell-depleted T cells, or T cells were the source of the cDNA or gDNA that made up the material.

The trim removed 1 base at V and 13 bases at J, leaving 2 bases unmatched. The CDR3 is 13 amino acids. Germline V gene data show CDR1 as KGHSH and CDR2 as LQKENI. Methods used by the authors: Amplified reference gene primers provided the basis for estimating nucleated cell counts. Data came from immunoSEQ multiplex PCR; TCRdb stores just in-frame clones and leaves some out. Clone size and the V and J calls come from that table; the DNA yielded D and trimming. Here the sample spans approximately 380,000 clones, 85% being singletons. Sequencing used peripheral blood. J is TRBJ2-1 and V is TRBV18; 12 bases are a match to TRBD2. This TCR was recovered from a woman aged 18-29 years with acute or convalescent COVID-19. Here the CDR3 reads CASSPRTSGEQFF. In nucleotides, the CDR3 is TGTGCCAGCTCACCACGGACTAGCGGGGAACAGTTCTTC.